These 8 T cell receptor beta chains were sequenced from one sample in a study of blood T cell repertoires in COVID-19. Generated by immunoSEQ multiplex PCR, the TCRdb table keeps only in-frame clones and is missing some. The sample consists of 60,000 or so clones, nearly 80% of them appearing once. Sequencing was performed on peripheral blood. These receptors were collected from a human donor in a cohort sampled during active COVID-19.

The rearrangement uses TRBV19 and TRBJ2-1; 9 bases agree with TRBD1. CDR1 is LNHDA, CDR2 SQIVND, per germline (reference sequence). The CDR3 runs to 14 residues. J lost 7 bases, V lost 5 bases, and 6 bases had no gene match. CDR3 DNA sequence: TGTGCCAGTAGTGCGACAGGGGGTGTGAATGAGCAGTTCTTC. The encoded protein is CASSATGGVNEQFF.

The chain carries TRBV28 and TRBJ2-7; D is perhaps TRBD1 (5 bases). CDR1 MDHEN and CDR2 SYDVKM come from the germline V gene. CDR3 length equals 15 residues. V dropped 4 bases and J dropped 4 bases, with 17 bases sitting between them. DNA of the CDR3: TGTGCCAGCAGTTCACGGACACGCGTCGCATACGAGCAGTACTTC. Protein product: CASSSRTRVAYEQYF.

The chain employs TRBV25-1 and TRBJ2-7, with D perhaps matching TRBD1 (6 bases). There are 15 residues in the CDR3. Trimming took 6 bases from V and 2 from J, leaving 17 bases between them. The germline V gene encodes CDR1 MGHDK and CDR2 SYGVNS. The CDR3 DNA follows: TGTGCCAGCAGCGATCCGGGACAACCTACCTACGAGCAGTACTTC. The encoded protein is CASSDPGQPTYEQYF.

This clone has more than one count but fewer than ten. The V gene is TRBV28, the J gene TRBJ1-3, with TRBD1 matching 7 bases. V lost 3 bases, J lost 1 base, and 3 bases stayed unmatched. Germline CDR1 reads MDHEN; CDR2 reads SYDVKM. The length of the CDR3 is 15 residues. DNA of the CDR3: TGTGCCAGCAGTTTCCGACAGGGATCTGGAAACACCATATATTTT. Its protein product is CASSFRQGSGNTIYF.

The chain couples TRBV18 to TRBJ2-1; D gene ambiguous. V lost 5 bases, J lost 0 bases, and 11 bases lay in between. The length of the CDR3 is 15 residues. Germline V gene lookup returns CDR1 KGHSH and CDR2 LQKENI. The CDR3: CASSFRSSSYNEQFF. The CDR3, as DNA: TGTGCCAGCTCATTTCGGTCGAGCTCCTACAATGAGCAGTTCTTC.

V usage is TRBV18 and J usage is TRBJ2-1; D is perhaps TRBD1 (5 bases). Germline V CDR1 and CDR2: KGHSH, LQKENI. The CDR3 sequence is 15 residues long. V lost 0 bases and J 9 bases, leaving 15 bases between the germline ends. CDR3 sequence reads: CASSPPSRVDGEQFF. CDR3 bases: TGTGCCAGCTCACCACCGTCCAGGGTCGACGGTGAGCAGTTCTTC.

The V and J genes are TRBV7-7 and TRBJ2-2, with 11 bases aligning to TRBD2. Germline V CDR1 and CDR2: SSHAT, FNYEAQ (reference sequence). The trim removed 5 bases at V and 2 bases at J, leaving 10 bases unmatched. This CDR3 spans 18 amino acids. CDR3: CASSRLAGGFGNTGELFF. In nucleotides, the CDR3 is TGTGCCAGCAGCCGTCTAGCGGGGGGTTTTGGTAACACCGGGGAGCTGTTTTTT.

V usage is TRBV7-8 and J usage is TRBJ1-4, with D possibly being TRBD1 (6 bases). V gave up 5 bases and J gave up 8 bases, with 15 bases separating them. The CDR3 has 14 residues. Germline loops: CDR1 SGHVS, CDR2 FQNEAQ. The CDR3 DNA follows: TGTGCCAGCAGCCTACAGGGTCGGAAAGAAAAACTGTTTTTT. Translating gives CASSLQGRKEKLFF.